These 24 T cell receptor beta chains were all obtained from the same sample, sequenced in a study of glioma-infiltrating T cells after dendritic cell vaccination. Measured with immunoSEQ multiplex PCR; TCRdb has only the in-frame clones, and not every one. The table shows roughly 98,000 clones, with more than 75% occurring only once. The sequences come from blood, collected before dendritic cell vaccination. Source of these receptors: a human donor with glioblastoma.

About this clone: An end of the junction does not agree with germline; a read error may underlie this. The chain has TRBV29-1 and TRBJ2-7, with TRBD1 matching 11 bases. CDR1 and CDR2 (germline): SQVTM, ANQGSEA. The CDR3 loop spans 14 amino acids. DNA of the CDR3: TGCAGCGTGGAAGGGACAGGGGGCTCCTACGAGCAGTACTTC. It encodes CSVEGTGGSYEQYF.

The genes are TRBV18 and TRBJ1-4; TRBD1 might be the D (6 bases). Trimming shortened V by 1 base and J by 10 bases, and 13 bases separated the two germline ends. This CDR3 is 14 amino acids long. The germline gives CDR1 KGHSH, CDR2 LQKENI. The CDR3 protein is CASSPQAGEGKLFF. The CDR3, as DNA: TGTGCCAGCTCACCACAGGCAGGGGAGGGAAAACTGTTTTTT.

This clone was counted a few times. V and J are TRBV4-1 and TRBJ2-7; 13 bases match TRBD2. This CDR3 contains 15 residues. V was pared by 4 bases and J by 2 bases, with 2 bases of the junction left unmatched. The V gene's germline CDR1 is MGHRA and CDR2 YSYEKL. CDR3: CASSLTSGGAYEQYF. CDR3 nucleotides: TGCGCCAGCAGCCTCACTAGCGGGGGGGCCTACGAGCAGTACTTC.

The chain uses TRBV27 and TRBJ2-7; the D gene is possibly TRBD2 (6 bases). Trimming removed 2 bases at V and 2 bases at J, with 16 bases between. The germline V gene encodes CDR1 MNHEY and CDR2 SMNVEV (reference sequence). The CDR3 covers 16 residues. CDR3 residues: CASSLSVGSGAYEQYF. CDR3 nucleotides: TGTGCCAGCAGTTTAAGTGTGGGTAGCGGAGCCTACGAGCAGTACTTC.

The chain is built from TRBV2 and TRBJ2-7; possible D gene TRBD2, 6 bases. V lost 7 bases to trimming and J lost 5 bases, with 24 bases between them. This CDR3 has 16 residues. The germline V gene encodes CDR1 SNHLY and CDR2 FYNNEI. CDR3 loop: CASTPGGGRSKNEQYF. Here the CDR3 DNA reads TGTGCCAGCACCCCCGGGGGAGGCCGCAGCAAGAACGAGCAGTACTTC.

The CDR3 spells CASSLAPSGRFDSYNEQFF. As DNA, the CDR3 is TGCGCCAGCAGCTTGGCCCCTAGCGGGAGATTCGACTCCTACAATGAGCAGTTCTTC. The chain is built from TRBV5-1 and TRBJ2-1; 10 bases are shared with TRBD2. V lost 0 bases and J lost 0; bases outside the gene matches: 9. This CDR3 contains 19 residues. CDR1 is SGHRS, CDR2 YFSETQ, per germline.

This clone occurred a few times. The chain recombines TRBV6-5 with TRBJ1-3; D is unclear. Germline CDR1 and CDR2: MNHEY and SVGAGI. Between the trimmed V and J ends, which lost 0 bases and 0 bases, there was a span of 9 bases. CDR3 length: 16 residues. The CDR3 sequence: CASSYSRDFSGNTIYF. In DNA, the CDR3 is TGTGCCAGCAGTTACTCGCGCGATTTCTCTGGAAACACCATATATTTT.

The chain has TRBV4-1 and TRBJ1-2; possibly TRBD1 for D (5 bases). Deletions cut 0 bases from V and 2 bases from J, with 7 bases between. Looked up from germline, CDR1 is MGHRA and CDR2 is YSYEKL. This CDR3 is 14 amino acids long. CDR3 sequence (DNA): TGCGCCAGCAGCCAAGATTCAGGGAACTATGGCTACACCTTC. Protein product: CASSQDSGNYGYTF.

This clone occurred a few times. The identical CDR3 is also encoded by other nucleotide sequences in the sample. The chain carries TRBV27 and TRBJ2-1, with 13 positions matching TRBD2. V lost 2 bases, J lost 7 bases, and 5 bases stayed unmatched. The CDR3 runs to 16 residues. The germline V gene encodes CDR1 MNHEY and CDR2 SMNVEV (reference sequence). CDR3 in DNA: TGTGCCAGCAGTTTAAGGACTAGCGGGAGAGGGAATGAGCAGTTCTTC. Translating it yields CASSLRTSGRGNEQFF.

The rearrangement uses TRBV6-5 and TRBJ2-7; a possible D gene is TRBD1 (6 bases). The CDR3 consists of 14 residues. With 5 bases removed from V and 4 bases from J, the gap between germline ends came to 15 bases. From germline, CDR1 is MNHEY and CDR2 SVGAGI. The CDR3 bases are TGTGCCAGCAGTAAGGGGGAGACGAGTTACGAGCAGTACTTC. Encoded protein: CASSKGETSYEQYF.

This rearrangement joins TRBV5-1 to TRBJ1-1, with a tentative D call TRBD1 (5 bases). The CDR3 contains 15 residues. CDR1 and CDR2 (germline): SGHRS, YFSETQ. V lost 1 base, J lost 1 base, and 11 bases lay in between. CDR3: CASSLISGPNTEAFF. CDR3 sequence (DNA): TGCGCCAGCAGCTTGATCTCAGGGCCGAACACTGAAGCTTTCTTT.

The chain recombines TRBV6-1 with TRBJ1-5; tentatively, D is TRBD1 (5 bases). V gave up 8 bases and J gave up 6 bases, with 8 bases separating them. CDR1 is MNHNS, CDR2 SASEGT, per germline. The CDR3 consists of 11 residues. Written as DNA, the CDR3 is TGTGCCAGCGGGGGGGGTCAGCCCCAGCATTTT. Protein sequence: CASGGGQPQHF.

This chain connects TRBV2 to TRBJ2-3; TRBD2 is a possible D gene (6 bases). Looked up from germline, CDR1 is SNHLY and CDR2 is FYNNEI. The CDR3 is made up of 16 amino acids. With 2 bases removed from V and 3 bases from J, the gap between germline ends came to 15 bases. In DNA form, the CDR3 reads TGTGCCAGCAGTGAATGGGGCGGGGAAGGGACAGATACGCAGTATTTT. Amino acid sequence: CASSEWGGEGTDTQYF.

CDR3: CATSGTETGGYTF. CDR3 coding DNA: TGTGCCACCAGCGGGACCGAGACAGGCGGCTACACCTTC. V gene TRBV15 combines with J gene TRBJ1-2; weak D call: TRBD1 (6 bases). The CDR3 consists of 13 residues. Trimming cost V 5 bases and J 8 bases, with 15 bases left between them. Germline values: CDR1 LNHNV, CDR2 YYDKDF (reference sequence).

A note on this clone: At one of its ends the junction is not consistent with the germline gene, which may arise from a read error. The V and J genes are TRBV13 and TRBJ2-5; TRBD2 aligns across 11 bases. CDR3 size: 17 residues. Germline V gene lookup returns CDR1 PRHDT and CDR2 FYEKMQ (reference sequence). DNA for the CDR3: TGTGCCAGCAGCCTAGGGACTAGCGGATCCTCCAGAGAGACCCAGTACTTC. It codes for CASSLGTSGSSRETQYF. The whole variable domain, filled in from reference TRBV13 and TRBJ2-5, reads AAGVIQSPRHLIKEKRETATLKCYPIPRHDTVYWYQQGPGQDPQFLISFYEKMQSDKGSIPDRFSAQQFSDYHSELNMSSLELGDSALYFCASSLGTSGSSRETQYFGPGTRLLVL.

The J gene is TRBJ1-1, the V gene TRBV4-3; no clear D gene. The CDR3 runs 15 residues. Germline CDR1 reads LGHNA; CDR2 reads YSLEER. Trimming removed 0 bases at V and 1 base at J, with 9 bases between. The CDR3 region has the DNA TGCGCCAGCAGCCAAGATCGTACAGCGAACACTGAAGCTTTCTTT. Amino acids: CASSQDRTANTEAFF.

The chain carries TRBV6-5 and TRBJ1-1; D not certain. Trimming took off 4 bases at V and 5 bases at J, with 11 bases between the two ends. This CDR3 is 13 amino acids long. Germline CDR1 MNHEY, CDR2 SVGAGI. CDR3 sequence reads: CASSSQRRTEAFF. The CDR3 region has the DNA TGTGCCAGCAGTTCGCAAAGGAGGACTGAAGCTTTCTTT.

J is TRBJ1-5 and V is TRBV4-1; the match to TRBD1 covers 8 bases. From germline, CDR1 is MGHRA and CDR2 YSYEKL. CDR3 size: 19 residues. Trimming cost V 2 bases and J 2 bases; bases outside gene matches: 14. DNA for the CDR3: TGCGCCAGCAGCCAAATGGCGGGACAGGCCAACCTGGGCAATCAGCCCCAGCATTTT. It yields the protein CASSQMAGQANLGNQPQHF.

The chain carries TRBV5-1 and TRBJ2-6, with 9 bases aligning to TRBD1. CDR3 size: 17 residues. Germline lookup yields CDR1 SGHRS and CDR2 YFSETQ. The J segment lost 0 bases and the V segment lost 9 bases, leaving 10 bases of the junction unmatched. CDR3 residues: CATSTGTGNSGANVLTF. CDR3 bases: TGCGCCACCTCAACCGGGACAGGGAACTCTGGGGCCAACGTCCTGACTTTC.

The rearrangement joins TRBV7-6 to TRBJ1-1; 7 bases fit TRBD1. Germline trimming cut 1 base from V and 1 base from J; bases unmatched to any gene: 3. From germline, CDR1 is SGHVS and CDR2 FNYEAQ. CDR3 length: 15 amino acids. The CDR3, as DNA: TGTGCCAGCAGCTTAGAGGCAGGGGGGAACACTGAAGCTTTCTTT. Translated, it gives CASSLEAGGNTEAFF.

This sequence joins TRBV9 and TRBJ1-1, with D maybe TRBD1 (6 bases). CDR1 is SGDLS and CDR2 is YYNGEE in the germline V gene. This CDR3 has 15 amino acids. The V and J ends lost 3 bases and 0 bases respectively, with 12 bases between them. The CDR3, as DNA: TGTGCCAGCAGCGGAACGACAGGCTTGAACACTGAAGCTTTCTTT. Encoded protein: CASSGTTGLNTEAFF.

This rearrangement joins TRBV4-3 to TRBJ2-7; 14 bases align to TRBD2. The CDR3 contains 15 residues. CDR1 is LGHNA and CDR2 is YSLEER in the germline V gene. The trim removed 4 bases at V and 5 bases at J, leaving 4 bases unmatched. The CDR3 is CASSPTSGGGHEQYF. CDR3 DNA sequence: TGCGCCAGCAGCCCGACTAGCGGGGGGGGTCACGAGCAGTACTTC.

J is TRBJ1-5 and V is TRBV2; D is ambiguous. V lost 2 bases and J 5 bases, leaving 10 bases between the germline ends. The CDR3 extends over 14 amino acids. Germline V CDR1 and CDR2: SNHLY, FYNNEI. This chain's CDR3 is CASSENTGDQPQHF. The CDR3 DNA is TGTGCCAGCAGTGAAAATACGGGAGATCAGCCCCAGCATTTT. Full variable domain (remainder filled in from reference TRBV2 and TRBJ1-5): EPEVTQTPSHQVTQMGQEVILRCVPISNHLYFYWYRQILGQKVEFLVSFYNNEISEKSEIFDDQFSVERPDGSNFTLKIRSTKLEDSAMYFCASSENTGDQPQHFGDGTRLSIL.

This clone is a singleton in its sample. The V call is TRBV7-3, the J call TRBJ2-5, with 7 bases identical to TRBD2. The length of the CDR3 is 17 residues. Germline CDR1 and CDR2: SGHTA and FQGTGA. V was clipped by 1 base and J by 7 bases; unmatched bases: 15. CDR3 DNA sequence: TGTGCCAGCAGCTTAATGGCGGGGGATGCGGGAGTCGGGACCCAGTACTTC. It encodes CASSLMAGDAGVGTQYF.